The 12 T cell receptor beta chains listed next were all sequenced from one sample in a study of beta chain features in type 1 diabetes. The isolated RNA, all of it, was reverse transcribed, so expressed TCRB transcripts were what got sequenced. Data came from immunoSEQ multiplex PCR; TCRdb stores just in-frame clones and leaves some out. The sample has around 250,000 clones, roughly 70% seen once. Sequencing was carried out using naive CD4+ T cells from blood. These receptors all come from a man aged 30 to 45 in good health.

The CDR3 sequence: CASSMQGAGGYTF. CDR3 coding DNA: TGTGCCAGCAGTATGCAGGGGGCGGGCGGCTACACCTTC. The rearrangement uses TRBV28 and TRBJ1-2; TRBD1 aligns across 8 bases. The CDR3 is 13 amino acids. V gave up 5 bases and J gave up 8 bases; unmatched junction bases: 7. Germline lookup yields CDR1 MDHEN and CDR2 SYDVKM.

The chain is built from TRBV27 and TRBJ2-4, with D possibly TRBD1 on 6 matching bases. This CDR3 has 13 residues. Trimming took off 4 bases at V and 6 bases at J, with 10 bases between the two ends. The germline V gene encodes CDR1 MNHEY and CDR2 SMNVEV (reference sequence). CDR3 region: CASSSPTGNIQYF. DNA for the CDR3: TGTGCCAGCAGTTCTCCGACAGGAAACATTCAGTACTTC.

This clone was observed a handful of times. The chain couples TRBV29-1 to TRBJ2-3; the D gene is possibly TRBD2 (6 bases). Germline V gene data show CDR1 as SQVTM and CDR2 as ANQGSEA. V lost 2 bases, J lost 4 bases, and 22 bases lay in between. The length of the CDR3 is 17 residues. CDR3 bases: TGCAGCGTTGAAAAGGGACTTGGGGTCAGACCCCCAGATACGCAGTATTTT. The encoded protein is CSVEKGLGVRPPDTQYF.

Concerning this clone: Additional DNA sequences in this sample encode the identical CDR3. The CDR3 DNA sequence: TGTGCCTGGACTGGGGGGGAGACCCAGTACTTC. Residues: CAWTGGETQYF. This chain links TRBV30 with TRBJ2-5; TRBD2 is a possible D gene (6 bases). Germline CDR1 is GTSNPN and CDR2 is SVGIG (reference sequence). The germline V and J ends were trimmed by 4 bases and 5 bases, with 8 bases remaining between them. CDR3 length: 11 residues.

In DNA form, the CDR3 reads TGTGCCAGCAGTCTCCTTCTCTCAGCGGGAGAAAGCTACGAGCAGTACTTC. Translation: CASSLLLSAGESYEQYF. The genes are TRBV28 and TRBJ2-7; 8 bases match TRBD2. The germline V gene has CDR1 MDHEN and CDR2 SYDVKM. Unmatched junction bases numbered 15, after V lost 5 bases and J lost 3 bases. There are 17 residues in the CDR3.

The rearrangement links TRBV30 to TRBJ2-1; 10 positions agree with TRBD2. J lost 5 bases, V lost 3 bases, and 10 bases had no gene match. CDR3 length equals 16 residues. Germline CDR1 and CDR2: GTSNPN and SVGIG (reference sequence). In DNA form, the CDR3 reads TGTGCCTGGAGCTTCCAACTAGCGGGATTCGACAATGAGCAGTTCTTC. Its protein product is CAWSFQLAGFDNEQFF.

This chain links TRBV10-3 with TRBJ2-7; TRBD2 is a possible D gene (5 bases). CDR1 and CDR2 from the germline V gene are ENHRY and SYGVKD. V lost 4 bases to trimming and J lost 3 bases, with 13 bases between them. The CDR3 runs 14 residues. The CDR3 sequence: CAISVAAEGYEQYF. DNA for the CDR3: TGTGCCATCAGTGTTGCAGCCGAGGGCTACGAGCAGTACTTC.

This clone appeared a few times. The rearrangement joins TRBV6-5 to TRBJ2-2, with D unclear. V was clipped by 4 bases and J by 7 bases, with 10 bases between them. The CDR3 sequence is 13 residues long. Germline V gene lookup returns CDR1 MNHEY and CDR2 SVGAGI. This CDR3 reads CASSLGTLGELFF. DNA for the CDR3: TGTGCCAGCAGTTTGGGCACCCTCGGGGAGCTGTTTTTT.

The V gene is TRBV7-2, the J gene TRBJ2-3; a weak D match, TRBD2 (5 bases). The V gene lost 6 bases and the J gene lost 0 bases, with 7 bases spanning the gap. In germline, CDR1 is SGHTA, CDR2 FQGNSA. The CDR3 is 13 amino acids. The CDR3 region has the DNA TGTGCCAGCAGGCGGGCTAGCACAGATACGCAGTATTTT. Protein: CASRRASTDTQYF. The full variable domain, completed using reference TRBV7-2 and TRBJ2-3, is GAGVSQSPSNKVTEKGKDVELRCDPISGHTALYWYRQSLGQGLEFLIYFQGNSAPDKSGLPSDRFSAERTGGSVSTLTIQRTQQEDSAVYLCASRRASTDTQYFGPGTRLTVL.

To note about this clone: This sample also contains other DNA sequences that code for the same CDR3. The chain couples TRBV6-5 to TRBJ2-1; the match to TRBD1 covers 7 bases. J gave up 8 bases and V 5 bases, and 3 bases lay outside the gene matches. The germline gives CDR1 MNHEY, CDR2 SVGAGI. CDR3 length: 12 amino acids. The CDR3 bases are TGTGCCAGCAGTAGGACAGGTGATGAGCAGTTCTTC. It codes for CASSRTGDEQFF.

The chain couples TRBV5-4 to TRBJ2-2; 12 bases are a match to TRBD1. CDR3 length: 15 amino acids. The trim removed 5 bases at V and 4 bases at J, leaving 3 bases unmatched. The germline gives CDR1 SGHNT, CDR2 YYREEE (reference sequence). CDR3 coding DNA: TGTGCCAGCAGATCGGGACAGGGGGCCACCGGGGAGCTGTTTTTT. This sequence encodes CASRSGQGATGELFF.

V is TRBV5-1 and J is TRBJ2-1; D is ambiguous. The CDR3 has 15 amino acids. The V gene's germline CDR1 is SGHRS and CDR2 YFSETQ. V shed 1 base and J shed 5 bases, with 13 bases lying between them. CDR3 residues: CASSLRALTDNEQFF. For the CDR3, the DNA is TGCGCCAGCAGCTTGAGGGCGCTGACTGACAATGAGCAGTTCTTC.